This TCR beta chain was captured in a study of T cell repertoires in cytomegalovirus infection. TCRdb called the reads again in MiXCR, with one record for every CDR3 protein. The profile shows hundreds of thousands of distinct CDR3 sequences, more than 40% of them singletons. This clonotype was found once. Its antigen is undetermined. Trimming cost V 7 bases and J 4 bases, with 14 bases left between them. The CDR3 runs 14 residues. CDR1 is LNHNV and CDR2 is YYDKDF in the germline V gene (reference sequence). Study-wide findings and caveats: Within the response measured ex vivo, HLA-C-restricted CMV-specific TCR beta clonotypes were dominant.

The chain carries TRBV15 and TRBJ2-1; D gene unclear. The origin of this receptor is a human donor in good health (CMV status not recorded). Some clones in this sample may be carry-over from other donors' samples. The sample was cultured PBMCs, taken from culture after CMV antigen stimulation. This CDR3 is CATNPLKGYNEQFF. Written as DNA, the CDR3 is TGTGCCACCAACCCACTGAAGGGTTACAATGAGCAGTTCTTC.